These 20 T cell receptor beta chains were sequenced from one sample in a study of CD8+CD57+ T cells in acquired aplastic anemia. Before being chosen for sequencing, patients had shown CD8+CD57+ cell expansion by flow cytometry. The study profiled TCR beta VDJ and CDR3 using genomic DNA as template. MiXCR, applied by TCRdb to the reads, yields one record per CDR3 protein. This sample has some 150,000 distinct CDR3 sequences, with less than 60% found just once. Sequencing used sorted CD4+, CD8+, or CD8+CD57+ T cells (not recorded which) from PBMCs. The receptors shown here come from a human donor with aplastic anemia.

The chain recombines TRBV6-1 with TRBJ2-6; 8 bases are a match to TRBD1. Germline CDR1 MNHNS, CDR2 SASEGT. The CDR3 covers 17 residues. V shed 8 bases and J 3 bases; nucleotides not matched to a gene: 12. CDR3 nucleotide sequence: TGTGCCAGCTCGTCAGGGGCAGGGGGCTTTGGGGCCAACGTCCTGACTTTC. It codes for CASSSGAGGFGANVLTF.

This clonotype has just one count. A read error is possible here, since a much larger clone lies one base away. This chain joins TRBV4-1 and TRBJ2-1; 10 bases agree with TRBD2. Germline values: CDR1 MGHRA, CDR2 YSYEKL. This CDR3 region has 16 residues. The DNA for the CDR3 is TGCGCCAGCAGCCAAGATTCTAGCGGGGGTTACAATGAGCAGCTCTTC. It yields the protein CASSQDSSGGYNEQLF.

This clonotype was seen only a few times. The chain combines TRBV11-2 with TRBJ2-3; 9 nucleotides line up with TRBD2. CDR1 SGHAT and CDR2 FQNNGV come from the germline V gene. V lost 1 base and J lost 1; bases outside the gene matches: 9. The CDR3 extends over 18 amino acids. The CDR3 DNA sequence: TGTGCCAGCAGCTTAGTCTGGGATTCTAGCGGGGGCACAGATACGCAGTATTTT. It specifies CASSLVWDSSGGTDTQYF.

J is TRBJ2-1 and V is TRBV2; 7 bases agree with TRBD2. Germline V gene data show CDR1 as SNHLY and CDR2 as FYNNEI. This CDR3 contains 14 residues. The junction had 5 bases not matched to a gene; V was cut back by 6 bases and J by 3 bases. As DNA, the CDR3 is TGTGCCAGCAGCTTAGCTAGCGGCTACAATGAGCAGTTCTTC. Its protein product is CASSLASGYNEQFF.

Only one count was recorded for this clonotype. The V call is TRBV7-6, the J call TRBJ1-6; no reliable D call. Trimming pared 7 bases from V and 4 bases from J, leaving 8 bases between. The CDR3 has 13 residues. Germline CDR1 and CDR2: SGHVS and FNYEAQ. The CDR3 is CASTTGYNSPLHF. In DNA, the CDR3 is TGTGCCAGCACCACCGGATATAATTCACCCCTCCACTTT.

The table lists this clonotype with many counts. This rearrangement joins TRBV19 to TRBJ1-1, with a possible D match to TRBD1 (6 bases). The germline V gene has CDR1 LNHDA and CDR2 SQIVND (reference sequence). The ends were cut back, 2 bases at V and 1 base at J, with 8 bases in the middle. CDR3 size: 14 residues. The CDR3: CASSITGPNTEAFF. In DNA, the CDR3 is TGTGCCAGTAGTATAACAGGGCCGAACACTGAAGCTTTCTTT.

This clonotype came up many times. The CDR3 bases are TGTGCCAGCAGCTTACAGGGGGGAGCTATCAAGACCCAGTACTTC. Protein: CASSLQGGAIKTQYF. V gene TRBV7-8 combines with J gene TRBJ2-5; a weak D match, TRBD1 (7 bases). CDR3 size: 15 residues. Germline CDR1 SGHVS, CDR2 FQNEAQ. V was cut by 2 bases and J by 6 bases, with 16 bases left in between.

This clonotype was counted many times. The chain combines TRBV4-1 with TRBJ1-1; perhaps TRBD1 as D (6 bases). V lost 5 bases to trimming and J lost 1 base, with 11 bases between them. Germline CDR1 MGHRA, CDR2 YSYEKL. CDR3 size: 14 residues. DNA for the CDR3: TGCGCCAGCAGCTACCCCAGGGGGAACACTGAAGCTTTCTTT. Its translation is CASSYPRGNTEAFF.

In this sample, this clonotype turned up many times. The V gene is TRBV12-3 or TRBV12-4, the J gene TRBJ2-7, with TRBD2 matching 7 bases. The CDR3 has 14 amino acids. The ends lost 3 bases at V and 2 bases at J; junction bases unmatched: 4. The CDR3: CASSFGGWTYEQYF. In nucleotides, the CDR3 is TGTGCCAGCAGTTTCGGGGGGTGGACCTACGAGCAGTACTTC.

This clonotype has ten or more counts. This sequence joins TRBV12-3 or TRBV12-4 and TRBJ1-5; D is undetermined. This CDR3 is built from 14 residues. V lost 3 bases to trimming and J lost 4 bases, with 10 bases between them. The CDR3 region has the DNA TGTGCCAGCAGTTTTCTAGGACGTAATCAGCCCCAGCATTTT. Translating it yields CASSFLGRNQPQHF.

The genes are TRBV19 and TRBJ2-7; 10 nucleotides agree with TRBD1. This CDR3 is 15 amino acids long. Germline V gene data show CDR1 as LNHDA and CDR2 as SQIVND (reference sequence). V was clipped by 3 bases and J by 5 bases; unmatched bases: 7. As DNA, the CDR3 is TGTGCCAGTAGTATGCTCGGGACAGGGGTCAACGAGCAGTACTTC. The encoded protein is CASSMLGTGVNEQYF.

In its sample, this clonotype was seen many times. The genes are TRBV11-2 and TRBJ2-3, with D unresolved. The V gene lost 4 bases and the J gene lost 7 bases, with 18 bases spanning the gap. Germline CDR1 is SGHAT and CDR2 is FQNNGV. The CDR3 has 15 residues. CDR3 DNA sequence: TGTGCCAGCAGCTCGGGCGACCGTGACCGTTATACGCAGTATTTT. Protein product: CASSSGDRDRYTQYF.

This clonotype was picked up one time. This chain uses TRBV2 with TRBJ2-6, with 8 bases lining up with TRBD1. CDR3 length equals 14 residues. The junction had 6 bases not matched to a gene; V was cut back by 6 bases and J by 8 bases. The V gene's germline CDR1 is SNHLY and CDR2 FYNNEI. The CDR3: CASSSDRGPNVLTF. The CDR3 DNA sequence: TGTGCCAGCAGCTCAGACAGGGGACCCAACGTCCTGACTTTC.

This chain connects TRBV11-1 to TRBJ2-1, with 8 positions matching TRBD2. Germline V gene lookup returns CDR1 SGHAT and CDR2 FQDESV (reference sequence). V lost 8 bases, J lost 3 bases, and 9 bases stayed unmatched. The CDR3 spans 15 residues. The CDR3 is CASGVSGKFYNEQFF. The CDR3 DNA reads TGTGCCAGCGGGGTTAGCGGGAAGTTCTACAATGAGCAGTTCTTC.

This clonotype was seen many times. V gene TRBV3-1 combines with J gene TRBJ1-5; D is unclear. The CDR3 is made up of 12 amino acids. V was trimmed by 3 bases and J by 4 bases, leaving 4 bases between them. Germline assignment: CDR1 LGHDT and CDR2 YNNKEL (reference sequence). The CDR3 sequence is CASSQKNQPQHF. The DNA of the CDR3 is TGTGCCAGCAGCCAGAAAAATCAGCCCCAGCATTTT.

This chain uses TRBV5-8 with TRBJ1-2, with no clear D. The CDR3 is 11 amino acids. The germline V and J ends were trimmed by 6 bases and 7 bases, with 10 bases remaining between them. Looked up from germline, CDR1 is SGHTS and CDR2 is YDEGEE. The DNA of the CDR3 is TGTGCCAGCACCCCGGATGGTGGCTACACCTTC. It is translated as CASTPDGGYTF.

This clonotype showed up many times. The rearrangement joins TRBV19 to TRBJ2-3; no reliable D call. V was pared by 1 base and J by 6 bases, with 8 bases between. The CDR3 covers 13 residues. Looked up from germline, CDR1 is LNHDA and CDR2 is SQIVND (reference sequence). CDR3 protein: CASSIGPPDTQYF. The CDR3 nucleotides read TGTGCCAGTAGTATAGGACCCCCTGATACGCAGTATTTT. The whole variable domain, filled in from reference TRBV19 and TRBJ2-3, reads DGGITQSPKYLFRKEGQNVTLSCEQNLNHDAMYWYRQDPGQGLRLIYYSQIVNDFQKGDIAEGYSVSREKKESFPLTVTSAQKNPTAFYLCASSIGPPDTQYFGPGTRLTVL.

This clonotype has ten or more counts. J is TRBJ2-1 and V is TRBV6-1; 10 bases match TRBD2. The V gene end was trimmed by 5 bases and the J gene end by 5 bases; junction bases not matched to a gene: 6. Germline CDR1 is MNHNS and CDR2 is SASEGT. The CDR3 sequence is 15 residues long. The DNA of the CDR3 is TGTGCCAGCAGTACAAGCGGGGGGGCCAACAATGAGCAGTTCTTC. This sequence encodes CASSTSGGANNEQFF.

V is TRBV19 and J is TRBJ2-7, with 11 bases lining up with TRBD2. Germline CDR1 is LNHDA and CDR2 is SQIVND (reference sequence). The CDR3 is 15 residues long. Trimming took 5 bases from V and 2 from J; bases not matched to a gene: 5. The CDR3 DNA reads TGTGCCAGTAGTCAACTAGCGGGGGCGACCTACGAGCAGTACTTC. Its protein product is CASSQLAGATYEQYF.

The gene calls are TRBV29-1 and TRBJ2-3; 8 nucleotides line up with TRBD1. This CDR3 is built from 12 residues. Trimming took 7 bases from V and 3 from J; bases not matched to a gene: 3. CDR1 and CDR2 from the germline V gene are SQVTM and ANQGSEA. The CDR3 DNA follows: TGCAGCGCGGGACAGGAGACAGATACGCAGTATTTT. It codes for CSAGQETDTQYF.